This TCR beta chain was identified in a study of blood T cells in healthy people across ages. In this sample, this clonotype turned up a few times. A second 7 to 11 cycle PCR used barcoded and J-beta primers. TCRdb independently ran MiXCR on the 5' RACE reads; one entry per CDR3 protein. This table holds approximately 820,000 distinct CDR3 sequences, about 42% found once. Sequencing input: blood. This clonotype was sampled from a man aged 60 to 69 in good health.

CDR3 amino acids: CASSPQGQGRNIQYF. The CDR3 region has the DNA TGCGCCAGCAGCCCACAAGGACAGGGTAGGAACATTCAGTACTTC. V is TRBV4-3 and J is TRBJ2-4; 8 nucleotides match TRBD1. The J segment lost 7 bases and the V segment lost 4 bases, leaving 9 bases of the junction unmatched. The CDR3 spans 15 residues. Germline loops: CDR1 LGHNA, CDR2 YSLEER.